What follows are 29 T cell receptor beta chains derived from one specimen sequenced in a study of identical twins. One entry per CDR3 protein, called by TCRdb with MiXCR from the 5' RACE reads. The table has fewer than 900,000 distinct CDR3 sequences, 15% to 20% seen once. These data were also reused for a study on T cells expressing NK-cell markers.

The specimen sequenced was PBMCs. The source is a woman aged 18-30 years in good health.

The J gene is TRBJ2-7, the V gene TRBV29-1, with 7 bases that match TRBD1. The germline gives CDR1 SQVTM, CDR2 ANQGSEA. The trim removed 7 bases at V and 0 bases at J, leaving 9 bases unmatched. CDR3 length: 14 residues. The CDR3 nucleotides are TGCAGCGCTCAACAGGGGAACCCCTCCTACGAGCAGTACTTC. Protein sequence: CSAQQGNPSYEQYF.

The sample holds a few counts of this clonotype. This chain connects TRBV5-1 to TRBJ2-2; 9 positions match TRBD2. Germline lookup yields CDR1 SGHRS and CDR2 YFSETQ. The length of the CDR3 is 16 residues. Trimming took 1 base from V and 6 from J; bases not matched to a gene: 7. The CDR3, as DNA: TGCGCCAGCAGCTTGATTTTTAGCGGGAGTTCCGGGGAGCTGTTTTTT. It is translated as CASSLIFSGSSGELFF.

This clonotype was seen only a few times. The CDR3 DNA is TGTGCCAGCAGTTTTCGGCGCGGGCCCGGTGAGCAGTTCTTC. Translation: CASSFRRGPGEQFF. The V call is TRBV12-3 or TRBV12-4, the J call TRBJ2-1; D may be TRBD2 (5 bases). The V and J ends lost 3 bases and 9 bases respectively, with 15 bases between them. The CDR3 loop spans 14 amino acids.

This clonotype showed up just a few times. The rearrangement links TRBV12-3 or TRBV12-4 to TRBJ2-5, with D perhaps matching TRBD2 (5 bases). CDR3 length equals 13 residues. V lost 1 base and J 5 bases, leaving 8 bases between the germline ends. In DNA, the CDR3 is TGTGCCAGCAGTTTAGAACGAGGGGAGACCCAGTACTTC. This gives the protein CASSLERGETQYF.

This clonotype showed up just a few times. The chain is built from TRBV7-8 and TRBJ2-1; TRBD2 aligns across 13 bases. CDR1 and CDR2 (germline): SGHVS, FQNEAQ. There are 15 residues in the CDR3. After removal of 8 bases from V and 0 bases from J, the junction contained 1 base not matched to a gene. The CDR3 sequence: CASGTSGISYNEQFF. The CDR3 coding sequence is TGTGCCAGCGGGACTAGCGGGATCTCCTACAATGAGCAGTTCTTC.

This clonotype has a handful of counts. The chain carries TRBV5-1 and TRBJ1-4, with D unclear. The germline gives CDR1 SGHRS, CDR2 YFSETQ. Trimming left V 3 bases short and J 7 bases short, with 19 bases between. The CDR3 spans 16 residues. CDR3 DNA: TGCGCCAGCAGCTCAACCGGCCCCCCTGAGGGTGAAAAACTGTTTTTT. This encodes CASSSTGPPEGEKLFF.

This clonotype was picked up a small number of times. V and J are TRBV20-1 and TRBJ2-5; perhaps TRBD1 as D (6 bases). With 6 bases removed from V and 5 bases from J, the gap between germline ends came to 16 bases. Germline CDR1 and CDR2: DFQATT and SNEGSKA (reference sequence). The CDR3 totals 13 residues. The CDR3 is CSAGMTGGETQYF. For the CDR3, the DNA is TGCAGTGCCGGCATGACAGGCGGGGAGACCCAGTACTTC.

The CDR3 spells CASSQRWGVQETQYF. The CDR3 DNA sequence: TGCGCCAGCAGCCAACGATGGGGCGTCCAAGAGACCCAGTACTTC. The chain has TRBV4-1 and TRBJ2-5; perhaps TRBD1 as D (5 bases). Germline V gives CDR1 MGHRA, CDR2 YSYEKL. Between the trimmed V and J ends, which lost 2 bases and 1 base, there was a span of 11 bases. The CDR3 runs to 15 residues.

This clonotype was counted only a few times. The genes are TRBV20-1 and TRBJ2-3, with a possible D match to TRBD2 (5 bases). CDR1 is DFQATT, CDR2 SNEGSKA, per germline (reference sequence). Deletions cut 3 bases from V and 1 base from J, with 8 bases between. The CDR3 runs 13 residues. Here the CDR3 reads CSASGVGTDTQYF. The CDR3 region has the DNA TGCAGTGCTAGCGGGGTTGGCACAGATACGCAGTATTTT.

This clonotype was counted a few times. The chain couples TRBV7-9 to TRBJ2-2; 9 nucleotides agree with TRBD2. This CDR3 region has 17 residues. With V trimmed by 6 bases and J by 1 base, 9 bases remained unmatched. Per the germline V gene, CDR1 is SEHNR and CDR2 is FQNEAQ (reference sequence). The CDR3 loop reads CASRRGGRDKNTGELFF. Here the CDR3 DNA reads TGTGCCAGCAGACGAGGCGGGAGGGATAAGAACACCGGGGAGCTGTTTTTT.

The CDR3 loop reads CASSQTGIYSSYEQYF. The CDR3 DNA reads as TGTGCCAGCAGCCAAACCGGGATTTACAGCTCCTACGAGCAGTACTTC. The chain recombines TRBV4-2 with TRBJ2-7, with D possibly being TRBD2 (5 bases). Trimming stripped 2 bases from V and 0 bases from J, with 14 bases between. From germline, CDR1 is LGHNA and CDR2 YNFKEQ. The CDR3 loop spans 16 amino acids.

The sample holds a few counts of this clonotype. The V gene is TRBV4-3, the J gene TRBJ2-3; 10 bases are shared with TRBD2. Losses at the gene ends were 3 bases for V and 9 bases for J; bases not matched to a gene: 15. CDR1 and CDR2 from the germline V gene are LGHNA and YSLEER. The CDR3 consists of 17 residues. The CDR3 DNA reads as TGCGCCAGCAGCCAGGCTAAAGGGAGCGGGAGGGTTGGGACGCAGTATTTT. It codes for CASSQAKGSGRVGTQYF.

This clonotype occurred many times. The CDR3 region has the DNA TGTGCCAGCAGCTTAGGGGACAGACCCTACGAGCAGTACTTC. Translating it yields CASSLGDRPYEQYF. V and J are TRBV7-2 and TRBJ2-7; 7 bases map to TRBD1. The CDR3 extends over 14 amino acids. Germline CDR1 SGHTA, CDR2 FQGNSA. Trimming at V came to 1 base and at J to 2 bases, leaving 2 bases not matched to a gene.

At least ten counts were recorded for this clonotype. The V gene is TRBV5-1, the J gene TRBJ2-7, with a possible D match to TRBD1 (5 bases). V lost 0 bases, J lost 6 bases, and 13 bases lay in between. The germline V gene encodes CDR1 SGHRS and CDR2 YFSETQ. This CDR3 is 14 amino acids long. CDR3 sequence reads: CASSLVTLQGEQYF. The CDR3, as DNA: TGCGCCAGCAGCTTGGTCACTCTCCAGGGCGAGCAGTACTTC.

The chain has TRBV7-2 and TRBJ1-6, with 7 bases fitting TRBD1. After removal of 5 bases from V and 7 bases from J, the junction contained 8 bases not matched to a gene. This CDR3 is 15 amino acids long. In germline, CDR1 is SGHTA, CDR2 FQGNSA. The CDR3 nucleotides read TGTGCCAGCAGCCGCTTCGGGACAGAGAATTCACCCCTCCACTTT. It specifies CASSRFGTENSPLHF.

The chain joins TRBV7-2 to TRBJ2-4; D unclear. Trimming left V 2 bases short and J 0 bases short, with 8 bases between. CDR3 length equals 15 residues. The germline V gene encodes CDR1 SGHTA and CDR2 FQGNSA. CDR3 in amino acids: CASSLSRVAKNIQYF. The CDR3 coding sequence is TGTGCCAGCAGCTTATCCAGAGTAGCCAAAAACATTCAGTACTTC. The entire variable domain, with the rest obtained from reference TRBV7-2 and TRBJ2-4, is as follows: GAGVSQSPSNKVTEKGKDVELRCDPISGHTALYWYRQSLGQGLEFLIYFQGNSAPDKSGLPSDRFSAERTGGSVSTLTIQRTQQEDSAVYLCASSLSRVAKNIQYFGAGTRLSVL.

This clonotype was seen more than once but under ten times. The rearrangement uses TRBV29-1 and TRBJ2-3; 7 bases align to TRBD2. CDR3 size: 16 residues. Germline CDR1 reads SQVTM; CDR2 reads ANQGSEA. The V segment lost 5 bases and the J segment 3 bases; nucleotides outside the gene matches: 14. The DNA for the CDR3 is TGCAGCGTTTTCAGCAGGGCGGGAGTCCCGACAGATACGCAGTATTTT. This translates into CSVFSRAGVPTDTQYF.

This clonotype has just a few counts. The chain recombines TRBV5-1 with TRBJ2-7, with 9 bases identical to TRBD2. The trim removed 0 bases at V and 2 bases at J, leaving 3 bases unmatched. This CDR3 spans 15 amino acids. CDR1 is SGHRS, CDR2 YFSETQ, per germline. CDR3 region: CASSLASGNAYEQYF. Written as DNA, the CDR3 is TGCGCCAGCAGCTTGGCTAGCGGGAATGCCTACGAGCAGTACTTC.

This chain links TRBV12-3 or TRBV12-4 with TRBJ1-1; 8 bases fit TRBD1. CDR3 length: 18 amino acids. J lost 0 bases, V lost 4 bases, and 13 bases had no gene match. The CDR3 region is CASSSNPGRGLMNTEAFF. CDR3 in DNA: TGTGCCAGCAGTTCCAACCCCGGCAGGGGGCTTATGAACACTGAAGCTTTCTTT.

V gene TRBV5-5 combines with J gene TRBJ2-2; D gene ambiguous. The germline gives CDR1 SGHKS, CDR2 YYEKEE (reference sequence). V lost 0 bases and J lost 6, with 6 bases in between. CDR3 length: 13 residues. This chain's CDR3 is CASSLAAPGELFF. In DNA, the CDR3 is TGTGCCAGCAGCTTGGCCGCCCCCGGGGAGCTGTTTTTT.

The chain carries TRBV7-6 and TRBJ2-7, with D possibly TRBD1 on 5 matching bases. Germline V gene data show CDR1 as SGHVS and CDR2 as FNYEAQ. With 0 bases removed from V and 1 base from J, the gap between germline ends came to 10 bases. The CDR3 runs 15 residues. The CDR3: CASSLAAGQSYEQYF. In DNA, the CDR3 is TGTGCCAGCAGCTTAGCCGCAGGACAATCCTACGAGCAGTACTTC.

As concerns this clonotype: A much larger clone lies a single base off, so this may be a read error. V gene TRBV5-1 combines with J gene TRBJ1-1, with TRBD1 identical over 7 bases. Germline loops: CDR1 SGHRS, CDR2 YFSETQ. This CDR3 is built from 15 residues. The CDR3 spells CVSSLRSGGDAEAFF. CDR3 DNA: TGCGTCAGCAGCTTGAGGTCAGGGGGGGATGCTGAAGCTTTCTTT.

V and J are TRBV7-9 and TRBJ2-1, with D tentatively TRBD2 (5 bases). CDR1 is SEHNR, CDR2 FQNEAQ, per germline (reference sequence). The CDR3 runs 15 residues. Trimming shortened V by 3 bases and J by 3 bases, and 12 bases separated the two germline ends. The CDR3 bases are TGTGCCAGCAGCTTGTCGGGGTCCGTCTACAATGAGCAGTTCTTC. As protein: CASSLSGSVYNEQFF.

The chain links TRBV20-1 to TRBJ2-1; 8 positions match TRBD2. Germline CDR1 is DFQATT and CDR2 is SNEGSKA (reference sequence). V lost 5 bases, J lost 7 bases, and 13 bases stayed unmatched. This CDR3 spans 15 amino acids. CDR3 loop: CSARAPGTSMNEQFF. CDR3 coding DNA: TGCAGTGCTCGCGCACCCGGGACTAGTATGAATGAGCAGTTCTTC.

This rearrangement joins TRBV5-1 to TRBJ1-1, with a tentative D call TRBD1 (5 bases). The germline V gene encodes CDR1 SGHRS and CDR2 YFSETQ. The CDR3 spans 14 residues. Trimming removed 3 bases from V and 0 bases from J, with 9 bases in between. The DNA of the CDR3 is TGCGCCAGCAGCTCTGACAGAGTGAACACTGAAGCTTTCTTT. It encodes CASSSDRVNTEAFF.

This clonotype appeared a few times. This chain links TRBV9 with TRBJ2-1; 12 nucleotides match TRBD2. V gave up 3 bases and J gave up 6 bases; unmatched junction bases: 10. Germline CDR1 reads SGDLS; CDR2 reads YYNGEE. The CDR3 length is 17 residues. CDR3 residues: CASSARFLAGGPNEQFF. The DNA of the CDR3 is TGTGCCAGCAGCGCCCGATTCCTAGCGGGAGGGCCCAATGAGCAGTTCTTC. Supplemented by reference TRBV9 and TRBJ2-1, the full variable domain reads DSGVTQTPKHLITATGQRVTLRCSPRSGDLSVYWYQQSLDQGLQFLIQYYNGEERAKGNILERFSAQQFPDLHSELNLSSLELGDSALYFCASSARFLAGGPNEQFFGPGTRLTVL.

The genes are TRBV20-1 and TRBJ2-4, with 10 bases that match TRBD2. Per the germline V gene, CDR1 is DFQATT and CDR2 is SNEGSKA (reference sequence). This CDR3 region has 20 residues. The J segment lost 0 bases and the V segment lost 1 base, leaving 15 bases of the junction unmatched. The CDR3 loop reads CSARVVVWLAGAGAKNIQYF. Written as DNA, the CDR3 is TGCAGTGCTAGAGTTGTAGTGTGGCTAGCGGGAGCAGGAGCCAAAAACATTCAGTACTTC.

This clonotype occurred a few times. The CDR3 bases are TGCAGTGCTAGAGCTGGCGGCCCCGGGAACACTGAAGCTTTCTTT. It encodes CSARAGGPGNTEAFF. V usage is TRBV20-1 and J usage is TRBJ1-1, with D unresolved. Trimming removed 1 base at V and 1 base at J, with 13 bases between. Germline CDR1 and CDR2: DFQATT and SNEGSKA (reference sequence). CDR3 length: 15 amino acids.

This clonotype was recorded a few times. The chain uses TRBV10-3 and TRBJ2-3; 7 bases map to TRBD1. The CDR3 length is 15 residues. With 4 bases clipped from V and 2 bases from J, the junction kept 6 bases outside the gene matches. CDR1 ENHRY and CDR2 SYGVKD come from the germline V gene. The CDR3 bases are TGTGCCATCAGTGGGAACAGGGGTAACACAGATACGCAGTATTTT. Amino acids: CAISGNRGNTDTQYF.